A single sample is the source of the 14 T cell receptor beta chains below, sequenced in a study of T-cell reconstitution after alpha-beta-depleted transplantation in children. Unique molecular identifiers tagged the TCRbeta library. MiXCR was run by TCRdb on the PCR reads, yielding one entry per CDR3 protein. The data contain some 500,000 distinct CDR3 sequences, about 16% of them singletons. The material sequenced was PBMCs from the stem cell graft donor, taken from the stem cell graft. All receptors come from a human donor who donated a stem cell graft to a child with acute lymphoblastic leukemia.

This clonotype has a handful of counts. The chain combines TRBV5-1 with TRBJ1-4; weak D call: TRBD1 (6 bases). This CDR3 comprises 14 residues. V lost 2 bases, J lost 7 bases, and 12 bases lay in between. CDR1 and CDR2 (germline): SGHRS, YFSETQ. CDR3 DNA sequence: TGCGCCAGCAGCTTCACAGGGCTAGGTGAAAAACTGTTTTTT. Amino acids: CASSFTGLGEKLFF.

This clonotype was found a few times. This rearrangement joins TRBV5-1 to TRBJ2-5; D is uncertain. Trimming left V 4 bases short and J 5 bases short, with 12 bases between. Germline V gives CDR1 SGHRS, CDR2 YFSETQ. The CDR3 spans 13 residues. CDR3 sequence reads: CASSTASGETQYF. CDR3 bases: TGCGCCAGCAGCACCGCCTCCGGGGAGACCCAGTACTTC.

The chain uses TRBV7-3 and TRBJ2-6; D gene ambiguous. CDR1 and CDR2 (germline): SGHTA, FQGTGA. The CDR3 is 16 amino acids. Trimming removed 2 bases from V and 0 bases from J, with 8 bases in between. CDR3 bases: TGTGCCAGCAGCTTAGGGTTACACTCTGGGGCCAACGTCCTGACTTTC. Protein: CASSLGLHSGANVLTF.

This chain joins TRBV27 and TRBJ1-5; D perhaps matches TRBD1 (5 bases). Germline V CDR1 and CDR2: MNHEY, SMNVEV (reference sequence). Trimming pared 5 bases from V and 6 bases from J, leaving 11 bases between. The CDR3 totals 13 residues. CDR3 DNA: TGTGCCAGCAGTGCAATGGGGACTCAGCCCCAGCATTTT. Encoded protein: CASSAMGTQPQHF.

V is TRBV6-6 and J is TRBJ2-5; TRBD2 aligns across 7 bases. Germline assignment: CDR1 MNHNY and CDR2 SVGAGI (reference sequence). The ends lost 7 bases at V and 5 bases at J; junction bases unmatched: 4. This CDR3 has 12 amino acids. This CDR3 reads CASNGGGETQYF. The CDR3 DNA reads TGTGCCAGCAATGGGGGAGGGGAGACCCAGTACTTC.

This clonotype was detected only a few times. The V and J genes are TRBV6-1 and TRBJ2-5; 8 bases agree with TRBD2. This CDR3 comprises 15 residues. Germline CDR1 and CDR2: MNHNS and SASEGT. The J segment lost 5 bases and the V segment lost 6 bases, leaving 11 bases of the junction unmatched. CDR3 nucleotide sequence: TGTGCCAGCAGCCCTTCCCTCGGGGGGGTTGAGACCCAGTACTTC. Translation: CASSPSLGGVETQYF.

This clonotype was counted a few times. The chain carries TRBV5-1 and TRBJ2-7, with 7 bases lining up with TRBD2. Per germline, CDR1 SGHRS and CDR2 YFSETQ. Losses at the gene ends were 4 bases for V and 2 bases for J; bases not matched to a gene: 18. The CDR3 spans 18 residues. The CDR3 DNA follows: TGCGCCAGCAGCCTGTTGCGGGCTAGCGGTTCTTCGGCCTACGAGCAGTACTTC. Amino acid sequence: CASSLLRASGSSAYEQYF.

The table lists this clonotype with a few counts. The chain uses TRBV5-1 and TRBJ1-6; no definite D call. Germline CDR1 and CDR2: SGHRS and YFSETQ. The CDR3 consists of 15 residues. Trimming cost V 0 bases and J 14 bases, with 18 bases left between them. CDR3 sequence: CASSLGSASVLALHF. As DNA, the CDR3 is TGCGCCAGCAGCTTGGGGTCTGCTAGTGTTTTAGCCCTCCACTTT.

This clonotype has a handful of counts. The rearrangement joins TRBV2 to TRBJ2-5, with D perhaps TRBD2 (5 bases). The CDR3 consists of 16 residues. Trimming removed 4 bases at V and 5 bases at J, with 20 bases between. Germline-derived CDR1 and CDR2 are SNHLY and FYNNEI. The CDR3 DNA reads as TGTGCCAGCAGTGCCTCACCGGCCGCCGGGGTGGAGACCCAGTACTTC. Translated: CASSASPAAGVETQYF. The full variable domain, in which reference TRBV2 and TRBJ2-5 provide the parts outside the CDR3, is EPEVTQTPSHQVTQMGQEVILRCVPISNHLYFYWYRQILGQKVEFLVSFYNNEISEKSEIFDDQFSVERPDGSNFTLKIRSTKLEDSAMYFCASSASPAAGVETQYFGPGTRLLVL.

This clonotype was counted between two and nine times. The chain is built from TRBV20-1 and TRBJ2-2; D gene ambiguous. V was cut by 0 bases and J by 4 bases, with 0 bases left in between. From germline, CDR1 is DFQATT and CDR2 SNEGSKA (reference sequence). This CDR3 region has 11 residues. The CDR3 region has the DNA TGCAGTGCTAGAGACACCGGGGAGCTGTTTTTT. The encoded protein is CSARDTGELFF.

This clonotype was detected ten times or more. The junction does not match germline at one end; this may be a read error. V gene TRBV5-1 combines with J gene TRBJ2-7; D unresolved. The CDR3 totals 11 residues. Germline V lookup: CDR1 SGHRS, CDR2 YFSETQ. Here the CDR3 reads CASSSTYEQYF. CDR3 nucleotides: TGTGCCAGCAGCTCAACCTACGAGCAGTACTTC.

This clonotype was found a few times. One end of the junction does not line up with germline, which may come from a read error. The chain carries TRBV27 and TRBJ2-7; either TRBD1 or TRBD2 may supply D (5 bases each). The CDR3 spans 14 residues. Germline CDR1 is MNHEY and CDR2 is SMNVEV (reference sequence). This CDR3 is CTSSPTGPRNEQYF. The CDR3 DNA reads as TGCACCAGCAGTCCGACGGGACCGAGAAACGAGCAGTACTTC.

A remark on this clonotype: Likely a read error: the CDR3 ends without its conserved phenylalanine or tryptophan. The chain couples TRBV7-8 to TRBJ2-4; D might be TRBD2 (6 bases). Germline CDR1 and CDR2: SGHVS and FQNEAQ. The V end lost 1 base, the J end lost 9 bases, and 10 bases lay between the germline ends. CDR3 length equals 13 residues. The CDR3 sequence is CASSLGGVAIQYL. The CDR3, as DNA: TGTGCCAGCAGCTTAGGCGGGGTAGCCATTCAGTACCTC.

This clonotype was recorded a few times. V and J are TRBV12-3 or TRBV12-4 and TRBJ1-5; 7 bases are shared with TRBD1. V was clipped by 10 bases and J by 5 bases; unmatched bases: 8. The CDR3 consists of 13 residues. As DNA, the CDR3 is TGTGCCACCAGACAGGGCGCCGATCAGCCCCAGCATTTT. It is translated as CATRQGADQPQHF.